This TCR beta chain was observed in a study of cytotoxic CD8 clonotypes in ibrutinib-treated CLL. The overall study: Averaging across samples gave about 230,000 productive templates and roughly 90,000 productive rearrangements.

Study-wide points: Exceeding age-matched healthy donors, baseline clonality also tracked the counts of circulating CD8+ T cells. Clonality increased at ibrutinib response, then returned toward baseline at progression.

Profiling relied on immunoSEQ multiplex PCR, and the TCRdb table lists in-frame clones only, not all of them. The sample includes 150,000 to 200,000 clones, approximately 91% of them seen just once. Frozen-stored PBMCs produced 1.5 to 2 micrograms of genomic DNA for TCR beta libraries. This clone was seen once. The antigen remains unidentified. The source is a human donor with chronic lymphocytic leukemia. The source material was PBMCs, sampled at disease progression, from a patient treated with ibrutinib.

The CDR3 nucleotides read TGCAGCGTTGCTCTCGGTCCTAATGAAAAACTGTTTTTT. Translated, it gives CSVALGPNEKLFF. The V gene is TRBV29-1, the J gene TRBJ1-4; unclear D gene. The CDR3 loop spans 13 amino acids. From germline, CDR1 is SQVTM and CDR2 ANQGSEA. Trimming took off 4 bases at V and 3 bases at J, with 9 bases between the two ends.